Described below is a single T cell receptor beta chain sequence and its context. Its specificity is not known. This specimen belongs to a study of identical twins. General study points: Cross-sectional statistical analysis, not tracking of the same donors, underpinned the conclusions.

A template switching step contributed a universal primer site, while unique molecular identifiers were present in the cDNA. In TCRdb, the 5' RACE reads were re-called with MiXCR into one record per CDR3 protein. The data show a few hundred thousand distinct CDR3 sequences, with about 24% seen just once and roughly 2.8% held by the top ten. This same sample was also part of a study on T cells expressing NK-cell markers. That work states: In several experiments, an anti-gamma-delta TCR antibody restricted sorting to alpha-beta TCR T cells. Similarly, these clonotypes led the CD3+CD56-NKG2C+ fraction as well in several donors.

Sequences were obtained from CD4+ T cells sorted from blood. The sequence was collected from a woman aged 18-29 years in good health.

The CDR3, as DNA: TGTGCCAGCAGCCCCATCATGAACACTGAAGCTTTCTTT. Translation gives CASSPIMNTEAFF. This chain links TRBV14 with TRBJ1-1; D unresolved. CDR3 length: 13 residues. V lost 4 bases, J lost 0 bases, and 6 bases lay in between. CDR1 and CDR2 (germline): SGHDN, FVKESK.